The entry below gives a single TCR beta chain sequence along with its context. Its antigen remains unknown. This record belongs to a study of human T cells and chemical hapten exposure. In the study overall: Scalp application of diphenylcyclopropenone was performed weekly in patients across the entire roughly 25-week study. The upper back received 0.01% DPC by patch testing, with results read at 6 days. Findings of the study overall: Donors were affected by alopecia, so their immune reaction might vary from that of healthy individuals.

Unique molecular identifiers were attached to individual cDNA molecules during library preparation. In TCRdb, the RACE reads were re-called with MiXCR into one record per CDR3 protein. The table has approximately 260,000 distinct CDR3 sequences, approximately 8.6% seen once. Trimming pared 5 bases from V and 0 bases from J, leaving 8 bases between. Germline V CDR1 and CDR2: MNHNY, SVGAGI (reference sequence). This CDR3 has 14 residues. As to time point: pre-sensitization, week 0. Stated treatment: therapeutic diphenylcyclopropenone sensitization with weekly scalp DPC. The chain joins TRBV6-6 to TRBJ2-1, with D possibly matching TRBD2 (5 bases). The sample consisted of whole blood, taken in connection with sensitization to the hapten diphenylcyclopropenone (DPC). This clonotype was obtained from a woman aged 35 to 49 with alopecia areata. Some clones in this sample may be carry-over from other donors' samples. The CDR3 sequence: CASSQRSSYNEQFF. The CDR3 coding sequence is TGTGCCAGCAGTCAGCGGAGCTCCTACAATGAGCAGTTCTTC.